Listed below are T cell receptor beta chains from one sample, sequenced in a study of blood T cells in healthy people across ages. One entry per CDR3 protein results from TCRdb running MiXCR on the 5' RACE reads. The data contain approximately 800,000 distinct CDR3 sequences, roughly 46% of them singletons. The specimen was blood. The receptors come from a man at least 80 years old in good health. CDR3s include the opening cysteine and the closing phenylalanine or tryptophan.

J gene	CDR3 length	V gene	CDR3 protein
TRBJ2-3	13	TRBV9	CASSTRSADTQYF
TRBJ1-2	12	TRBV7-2	CASSLALADYTF
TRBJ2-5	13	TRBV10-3	CAIDSGRRETQYF
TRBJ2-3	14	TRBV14	CASSQDLGGDTQYF
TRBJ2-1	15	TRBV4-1	CASSQERQGSNEQFF
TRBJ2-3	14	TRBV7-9	CASSLDSRPDTQYF
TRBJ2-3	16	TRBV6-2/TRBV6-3	CASSSRSGLETDTQYF
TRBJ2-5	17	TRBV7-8	CASSLELSGGYQETQYF
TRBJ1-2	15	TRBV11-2	CASSSWTGDLSGYTF
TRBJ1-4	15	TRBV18	CASSLGGQLNEKLFF
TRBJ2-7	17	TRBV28	CASILGSAGRRPSEQYF
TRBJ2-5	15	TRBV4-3	CASSQDGGRYDEQYF
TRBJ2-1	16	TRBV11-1	CASSPPGGRALNEQFF
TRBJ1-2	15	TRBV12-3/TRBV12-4	CASREYGGSDYGYTF
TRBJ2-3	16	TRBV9	CASSVAGGAVADTQYF
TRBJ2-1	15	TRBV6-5	CASSPGLAAHNEQFF
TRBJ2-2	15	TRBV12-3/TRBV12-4	CASSLGVSNTGELFF
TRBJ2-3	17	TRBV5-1	CASSLGGRPRSTDTQYF
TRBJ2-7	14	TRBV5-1	CASSSGTSGAGWYF
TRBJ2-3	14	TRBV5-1	CASSWAGHTDTQYF
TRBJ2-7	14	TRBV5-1	CASSSIAGPYEQYF
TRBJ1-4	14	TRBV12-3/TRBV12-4	CASALTGGNEKLFF
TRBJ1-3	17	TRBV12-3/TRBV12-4	CASSTQTGSVSGNTIYF
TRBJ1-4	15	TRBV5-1	CASSRSTGAGEKLFF
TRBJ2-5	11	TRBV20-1	CSARRGATQYF
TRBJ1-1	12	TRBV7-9	CAIQTQNTEAFF
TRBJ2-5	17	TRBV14	CASSQDRSTNPRETQYF
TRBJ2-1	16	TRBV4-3	CASSHGTGGIIDEQFF
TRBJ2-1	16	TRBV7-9	CASSLQSGIPYNEQFF
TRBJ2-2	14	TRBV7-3	CASSGGLGIGELFF
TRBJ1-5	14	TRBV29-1	CSVSEDRVNQPQHF
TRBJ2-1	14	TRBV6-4	CASSEELASLEQFF
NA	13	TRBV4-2	CASRVTGGETQYF
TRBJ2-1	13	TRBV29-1	CSVVVTDQTEQFF
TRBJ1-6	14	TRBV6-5	CASTRGDSNSPLHF
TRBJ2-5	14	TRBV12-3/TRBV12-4	CASSSGQRGETQYF
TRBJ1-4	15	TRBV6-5	CASSYSWGHGEKLFF
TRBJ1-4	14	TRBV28	CASSPQGVHEKLFF
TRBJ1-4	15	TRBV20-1	CSARTDRPVNEKLFF
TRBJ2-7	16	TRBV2	CASQLQGGQGFYEQYF
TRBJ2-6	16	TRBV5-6	CASSLGQSPGANVLTF
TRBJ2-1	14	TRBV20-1	CSAPRTSGRREQFF
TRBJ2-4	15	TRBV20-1	CSATPGLRAKNIQYF
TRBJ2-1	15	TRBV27	CASSFTSGRDREQFF
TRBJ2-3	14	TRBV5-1	CASSDAVSTDTQYF
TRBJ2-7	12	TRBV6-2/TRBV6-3	CASSYQRYEQYF
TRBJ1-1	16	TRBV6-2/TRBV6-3	CASVKIPGVDAGEAFF
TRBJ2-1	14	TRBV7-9	CAPSRDRQYNEQFF
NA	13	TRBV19	CASSNQGRYEQYF
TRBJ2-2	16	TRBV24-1	CATSDHPGTPKGQLFF
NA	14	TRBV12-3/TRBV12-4	CASSVSPGNNEQYF
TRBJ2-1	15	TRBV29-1	CSVAEQGRTYNEQFF
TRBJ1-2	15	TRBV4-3	CASSQGGGFWSAYTF
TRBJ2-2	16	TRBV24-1	CATSDLTRDPTGELFF
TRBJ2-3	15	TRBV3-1	CASSRGNTGEDTQYF
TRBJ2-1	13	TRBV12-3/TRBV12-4	CASSRTGSNEQFF
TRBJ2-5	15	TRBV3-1	CASSPGGGRSETQYF
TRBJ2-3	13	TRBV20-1	CSVPGYTTDTQYF
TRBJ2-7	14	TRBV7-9	CASSSELRGYEQYF